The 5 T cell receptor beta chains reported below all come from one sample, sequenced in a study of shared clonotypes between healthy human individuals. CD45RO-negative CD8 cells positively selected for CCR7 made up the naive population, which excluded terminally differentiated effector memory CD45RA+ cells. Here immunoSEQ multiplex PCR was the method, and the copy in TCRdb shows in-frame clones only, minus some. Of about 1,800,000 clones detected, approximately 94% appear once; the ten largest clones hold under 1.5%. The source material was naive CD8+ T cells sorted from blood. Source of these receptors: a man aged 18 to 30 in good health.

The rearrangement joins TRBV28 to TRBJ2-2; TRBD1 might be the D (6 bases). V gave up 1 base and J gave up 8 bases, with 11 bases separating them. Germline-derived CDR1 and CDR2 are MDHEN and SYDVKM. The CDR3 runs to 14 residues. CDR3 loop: CASSLFGGSGELFF. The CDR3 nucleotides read TGTGCCAGCAGTTTATTTGGGGGCTCGGGGGAGCTGTTTTTT.

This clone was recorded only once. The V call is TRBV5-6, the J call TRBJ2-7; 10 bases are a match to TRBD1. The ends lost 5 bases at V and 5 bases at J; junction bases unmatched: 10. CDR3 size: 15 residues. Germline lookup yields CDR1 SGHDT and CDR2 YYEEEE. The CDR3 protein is CASSPDRGQSDEQYF. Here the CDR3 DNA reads TGTGCCAGCAGTCCTGACAGGGGGCAAAGCGACGAGCAGTACTTC.

This CDR3 is CASSQDPGVGTDTQYF. The CDR3 DNA reads as TGTGCCAGCAGCCAAGACCCCGGGGTGGGCACAGATACGCAGTATTTT. This chain joins TRBV4-2 and TRBJ2-3; a possible D gene is TRBD2 (5 bases). This CDR3 contains 16 residues. CDR1 and CDR2 from the germline V gene are LGHNA and YNFKEQ. V lost 0 bases and J 1 base, leaving 11 bases between the germline ends.

The CDR3 nucleotides read TGCGCCAGCAGCCAAGATGGATTCTCAGGGGATGGCTACACCTTC. This sequence encodes CASSQDGFSGDGYTF. The chain uses TRBV4-3 and TRBJ1-2, with D perhaps matching TRBD1 (6 bases). V was pared by 0 bases and J by 6 bases, with 14 bases between. This CDR3 is 15 amino acids long. Germline V gene lookup returns CDR1 LGHNA and CDR2 YSLEER.

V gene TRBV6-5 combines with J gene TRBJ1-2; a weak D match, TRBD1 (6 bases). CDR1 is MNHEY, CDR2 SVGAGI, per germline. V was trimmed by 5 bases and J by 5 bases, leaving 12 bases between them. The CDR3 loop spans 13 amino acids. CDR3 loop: CASSQDRTYGYTF. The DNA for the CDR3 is TGTGCCAGCAGTCAAGACAGGACATATGGCTACACCTTC.